These T cell receptor beta chains were read from a single sample in a study of beta chain features in type 1 diabetes. Here immunoSEQ multiplex PCR was the method, and the copy in TCRdb shows in-frame clones only, minus some. The profile shows nearly 350,000 clones, about a tenth of them singletons. The sequencing input was central memory CD4+ T cells from blood. The receptors were gathered from a man aged 30 to 45 with type 1 diabetes. Both conserved end residues are part of each CDR3. The D gene is left open where the match is weak. Clone sizes are given selectively: once, few, many, or a class where the clone is expanded.

cdr3_nt: TGCGCCAGCAGCCCAAGGGGGCAGAGCTCCTACGAGCAGTACTTC; cdr3_aa: CASSPRGQSSYEQYF; clone_size: few; j_call: TRBJ2-7; v_call: TRBV5-1; cdr3_length: 15; d_call: TRBD1
cdr3_nt: TGTGCCAGCAGTGAAAAACAGAGAAGCGGGGAGCTGTTTTTT; cdr3_aa: CASSEKQRSGELFF; clone_size: few; j_call: TRBJ2-2; v_call: TRBV2; cdr3_length: 14; d_call: NA
cdr3_nt: TGTGCCTGGAGTGTATCCGGGGTCACTGAAGCTTTCTTT; cdr3_aa: CAWSVSGVTEAFF; clone_size: few; j_call: TRBJ1-1; v_call: TRBV30; cdr3_length: 13; d_call: NA
cdr3_nt: TGTGCCAGCAGTTTAGGCCATCCCTACGAGCAGTACTTC; cdr3_aa: CASSLGHPYEQYF; clone_size: NA; j_call: TRBJ2-7; v_call: TRBV28; cdr3_length: 13; d_call: NA
cdr3_nt: TGTGCCAGCAGTTTCACTGCGGCAGATACGCAGTATTTT; cdr3_aa: CASSFTAADTQYF; clone_size: many; j_call: TRBJ2-3; v_call: TRBV27; cdr3_length: 13; d_call: NA
cdr3_nt: TGCGCCAGCAGCGCGGGGACCGCAGATACGCAGTATTTT; cdr3_aa: CASSAGTADTQYF; clone_size: many; j_call: TRBJ2-3; v_call: TRBV5-1; cdr3_length: 13; d_call: NA
cdr3_nt: TGTGCCAGCAGTCCCGGGACTAGGGTCAGCCCGCTCTACGAGCAGTACTTC; cdr3_aa: CASSPGTRVSPLYEQYF; clone_size: NA; j_call: TRBJ2-7; v_call: TRBV21-1; cdr3_length: 17; d_call: NA
cdr3_nt: TGTGCCAGCTCAGCACCGGGACAGTCTAATGAAAAACTGTTTTTT; cdr3_aa: CASSAPGQSNEKLFF; clone_size: few; j_call: TRBJ1-4; v_call: TRBV18; cdr3_length: 15; d_call: TRBD1
cdr3_nt: TGTGCCACCAGCAGAGATGCCAGGGATAATCAGCCCCAGCATTTT; cdr3_aa: CATSRDARDNQPQHF; clone_size: NA; j_call: TRBJ1-5; v_call: TRBV15; cdr3_length: 15; d_call: NA
cdr3_nt: TGTGCCAGTAGTCGTCTCGGACAGGGTAGCGCCTACGAGCAGTACTTC; cdr3_aa: CASSRLGQGSAYEQYF; clone_size: few; j_call: TRBJ2-7; v_call: TRBV19; cdr3_length: 16; d_call: TRBD1
cdr3_nt: TGTGCCAGCAGCTCCCCGATGGGGGAGGGTCGCGGTGAAGCTTTCTTT; cdr3_aa: CASSSPMGEGRGEAFF; clone_size: NA; j_call: TRBJ1-1; v_call: TRBV5-4; cdr3_length: 16; d_call: NA
cdr3_nt: TGTGCCAGTAGTAACGTTGTCCGGGGAATGAACACTGAAGCTTTCTTT; cdr3_aa: CASSNVVRGMNTEAFF; clone_size: many; j_call: TRBJ1-1; v_call: TRBV19; cdr3_length: 16; d_call: NA
cdr3_nt: TGCAGCGCCCAGGGGCAGGCGGTGGCTGAAGCTTTCTTT; cdr3_aa: CSAQGQAVAEAFF; clone_size: many; j_call: TRBJ1-1; v_call: TRBV29-1; cdr3_length: 13; d_call: NA
cdr3_nt: TGTGCCAGCAGCATAGACACTGAAGCTTTCTTT; cdr3_aa: CASSIDTEAFF; clone_size: NA; j_call: TRBJ1-1; v_call: TRBV7-6; cdr3_length: 11; d_call: NA
cdr3_nt: TGTGCCAGCAGCTTAGTGGACTACAATGAGCAGTTCTTC; cdr3_aa: CASSLVDYNEQFF; clone_size: NA; j_call: TRBJ2-1; v_call: TRBV7-2; cdr3_length: 13; d_call: NA
cdr3_nt: TGTGCCACCAGCAGAGGTGGGACCCAATACAATGAGCAGTTCTTC; cdr3_aa: CATSRGGTQYNEQFF; clone_size: few; j_call: TRBJ2-1; v_call: TRBV15; cdr3_length: 15; d_call: NA
cdr3_nt: TGTGCCAGCAGCATGGACAGGGATCACTACAATGAGCAGTTCTTC; cdr3_aa: CASSMDRDHYNEQFF; clone_size: NA; j_call: TRBJ2-1; v_call: TRBV5-4; cdr3_length: 15; d_call: TRBD1
cdr3_nt: TGTGCCAGCAGCCCTGGGGTCGGGCATAGCACAGATACGCAGTATTTT; cdr3_aa: CASSPGVGHSTDTQYF; clone_size: few; j_call: TRBJ2-3; v_call: TRBV9; cdr3_length: 16; d_call: NA
cdr3_nt: TGTGCCAGCAGTTCCAGGCGGGGTCCGTATGGCTACACCTTC; cdr3_aa: CASSSRRGPYGYTF; clone_size: few; j_call: TRBJ1-2; v_call: TRBV28; cdr3_length: 14; d_call: NA
cdr3_nt: TGCGCCAGTGGAGAAGGGGGTAAAATCTACGAGCAGTACTTC; cdr3_aa: CASGEGGKIYEQYF; clone_size: few; j_call: TRBJ2-7; v_call: TRBV5-1; cdr3_length: 14; d_call: NA
cdr3_nt: TGTGCCAGCAGCTTAGGCCAGAACACTGAAGCTTTCTTT; cdr3_aa: CASSLGQNTEAFF; clone_size: few; j_call: TRBJ1-1; v_call: TRBV7-2; cdr3_length: 13; d_call: NA
cdr3_nt: TGTGCCAGCAGCTCCGGACAGGCTAACTCCTACGAGCAGTACTTC; cdr3_aa: CASSSGQANSYEQYF; clone_size: few; j_call: TRBJ2-7; v_call: TRBV7-2; cdr3_length: 15; d_call: TRBD1
cdr3_nt: TGTGCCAGCAGCTTATGGGACGGATACCAAGAGACCCAGTACTTC; cdr3_aa: CASSLWDGYQETQYF; clone_size: NA; j_call: TRBJ2-5; v_call: TRBV7-2; cdr3_length: 15; d_call: NA
cdr3_nt: TGTGCCAGCAGCTTTTTCGGGGGGAATGAAAAACTGTTTTTT; cdr3_aa: CASSFFGGNEKLFF; clone_size: few; j_call: TRBJ1-4; v_call: TRBV7-9; cdr3_length: 14; d_call: NA
cdr3_nt: TGTGCCAGCAGTCCGGACAGAGATACGCAGTATTTT; cdr3_aa: CASSPDRDTQYF; clone_size: many; j_call: TRBJ2-3; v_call: TRBV7-9; cdr3_length: 12; d_call: NA
cdr3_nt: TGTGCCAGCAGCTTAGTCCTGGGGCATAACTCTGGAAACACCATATATTTT; cdr3_aa: CASSLVLGHNSGNTIYF; clone_size: few; j_call: TRBJ1-3; v_call: TRBV7-9; cdr3_length: 17; d_call: NA
cdr3_nt: TGTGCCAGCAGTCGGGACAGGGGTTTGACCGGGGAGCTGTTTTTT; cdr3_aa: CASSRDRGLTGELFF; clone_size: NA; j_call: TRBJ2-2; v_call: TRBV28; cdr3_length: 15; d_call: TRBD1
cdr3_nt: TGTGCCAGCTCACCGGGGTTCGGACTAGCGCGCTACGAGCAGTACTTC; cdr3_aa: CASSPGFGLARYEQYF; clone_size: few; j_call: TRBJ2-7; v_call: TRBV18; cdr3_length: 16; d_call: TRBD2
cdr3_nt: TGTGCCAGCAGCTTGTTCAGTGGAAGCACAGATACGCAGTATTTT; cdr3_aa: CASSLFSGSTDTQYF; clone_size: many; j_call: TRBJ2-3; v_call: TRBV5-4; cdr3_length: 15; d_call: NA
cdr3_nt: TGTGCCAGCAGCGCTCGGGGGGCTGGTGAGCAGTTCTTC; cdr3_aa: CASSARGAGEQFF; clone_size: few; j_call: TRBJ2-1; v_call: TRBV11-3; cdr3_length: 13; d_call: NA
cdr3_nt: TGTGCCTGGAGGGGAGGGGCCCAGTACTTC; cdr3_aa: CAWRGGAQYF; clone_size: few; j_call: TRBJ2-5; v_call: TRBV30; cdr3_length: 10; d_call: TRBD2
cdr3_nt: TGTGCCAGCAGTTACCTGACAGGGAAGGACACTGAAGCTTTCTTT; cdr3_aa: CASSYLTGKDTEAFF; clone_size: few; j_call: TRBJ1-1; v_call: TRBV6-5; cdr3_length: 15; d_call: TRBD1
cdr3_nt: TGTGCCAGCAGCTCTCACCTAACTAGCGGGGGGGGAGAGACCCAGTACTTC; cdr3_aa: CASSSHLTSGGGETQYF; clone_size: NA; j_call: TRBJ2-5; v_call: TRBV7-6; cdr3_length: 17; d_call: TRBD2
cdr3_nt: TGTGCCAGCAGTTTAACCCCGGGACAGGGGAAATACGAGCAGTACTTC; cdr3_aa: CASSLTPGQGKYEQYF; clone_size: NA; j_call: TRBJ2-7; v_call: TRBV28; cdr3_length: 16; d_call: TRBD1
cdr3_nt: TGTGCCAGCAGTTACGGGAGGGACACTGAAGCTTTCTTT; cdr3_aa: CASSYGRDTEAFF; clone_size: few; j_call: TRBJ1-1; v_call: TRBV6-5; cdr3_length: 13; d_call: NA
cdr3_nt: TGTGCCAGCAGTGACGACAGGGACACTGAAGCTTTCTTT; cdr3_aa: CASSDDRDTEAFF; clone_size: few; j_call: TRBJ1-1; v_call: TRBV6-1; cdr3_length: 13; d_call: TRBD1
cdr3_nt: TGTGCCAGTCTCAAACAGGGCGTGCGGGAAAAACTGTTTTTT; cdr3_aa: CASLKQGVREKLFF; clone_size: few; j_call: TRBJ1-4; v_call: TRBV19; cdr3_length: 14; d_call: NA
cdr3_nt: TGCGCCAGCAGCCAAGATTCGGACAGGGGGTCGGGTTCACCCCTCCACTTT; cdr3_aa: CASSQDSDRGSGSPLHF; clone_size: NA; j_call: TRBJ1-6; v_call: TRBV4-1; cdr3_length: 17; d_call: TRBD1
cdr3_nt: TGTGCCAGTGGACAGGATGACTCCTACGAGCAGTACTTC; cdr3_aa: CASGQDDSYEQYF; clone_size: few; j_call: TRBJ2-7; v_call: TRBV6-1; cdr3_length: 13; d_call: TRBD1
cdr3_nt: TGTGCCAGCAGTTTATCCGAGCCCGGCAGGGGCGATGAAAAACTGTTTTTT; cdr3_aa: CASSLSEPGRGDEKLFF; clone_size: few; j_call: TRBJ1-4; v_call: TRBV27; cdr3_length: 17; d_call: NA
cdr3_nt: TGTGCCAGCAGCGTAGGCTCCGGGGCGGGAGAGACCCAGTACTTC; cdr3_aa: CASSVGSGAGETQYF; clone_size: few; j_call: TRBJ2-5; v_call: TRBV9; cdr3_length: 15; d_call: NA
cdr3_nt: TGTGCCAGCAGCTTTAACTATGGCTACACCTTC; cdr3_aa: CASSFNYGYTF; clone_size: few; j_call: TRBJ1-2; v_call: TRBV28; cdr3_length: 11; d_call: NA
cdr3_nt: TGTGCCAGCAGTGAGAGGAGCGGGGGTGGAGATACGCAGTATTTT; cdr3_aa: CASSERSGGGDTQYF; clone_size: NA; j_call: TRBJ2-3; v_call: TRBV6-1; cdr3_length: 15; d_call: TRBD2
cdr3_nt: TGTGCCAGCAGCTTCGACACCAGGGGGGATCAGCCCCAGCATTTT; cdr3_aa: CASSFDTRGDQPQHF; clone_size: few; j_call: TRBJ1-5; v_call: TRBV7-9; cdr3_length: 15; d_call: TRBD1
cdr3_nt: TGTGCCAGCAGTTCAACACTACAGGGCGGGAGTTGGCGCAATCAGCCCCAGCATTTT; cdr3_aa: CASSSTLQGGSWRNQPQHF; clone_size: few; j_call: TRBJ1-5; v_call: TRBV28; cdr3_length: 19; d_call: NA
cdr3_nt: TGTGCCAGCAGCTCATACGGCAGGGAAGAGACCCAGTACTTC; cdr3_aa: CASSSYGREETQYF; clone_size: few; j_call: TRBJ2-5; v_call: TRBV7-2; cdr3_length: 14; d_call: NA